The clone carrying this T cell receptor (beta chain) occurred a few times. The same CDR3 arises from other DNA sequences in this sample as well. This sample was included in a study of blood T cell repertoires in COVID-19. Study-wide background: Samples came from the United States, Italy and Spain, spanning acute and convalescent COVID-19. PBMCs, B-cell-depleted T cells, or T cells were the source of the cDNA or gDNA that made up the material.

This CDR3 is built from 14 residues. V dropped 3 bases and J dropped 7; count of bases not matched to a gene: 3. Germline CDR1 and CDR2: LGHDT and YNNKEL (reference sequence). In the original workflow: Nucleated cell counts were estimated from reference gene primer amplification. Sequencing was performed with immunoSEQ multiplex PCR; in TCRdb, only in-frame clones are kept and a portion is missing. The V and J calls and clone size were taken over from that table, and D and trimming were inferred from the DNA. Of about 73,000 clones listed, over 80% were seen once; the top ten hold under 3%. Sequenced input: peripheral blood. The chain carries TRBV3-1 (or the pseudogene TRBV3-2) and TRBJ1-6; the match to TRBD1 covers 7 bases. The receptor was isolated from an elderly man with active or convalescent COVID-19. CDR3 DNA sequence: TGTGCCAGCAGCCACGGGACAGAAAATTCACCCCTCCACTTT. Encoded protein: CASSHGTENSPLHF.